These T cell receptor beta chains were read from a single sample in a study of CD8+ T cells in alopecia areata. Data came from immunoSEQ multiplex PCR; TCRdb stores just in-frame clones and leaves some out. Altogether 200,000 to 250,000 clones are present, around 65% being singletons, with the ten largest covering around 3.9%. This specimen was CD4+ T cells sorted from blood, taken at week 4, from a patient treated with tofacitinib. The receptors were sampled from a human donor with alopecia areata. CDR3s include the opening cysteine and the closing phenylalanine or tryptophan. A D gene is named only where the DNA matches it firmly. Some rows mark clone size as missing; the rest say once, few, many or name a class of expanded clone.

clone size: -; J gene: TRBJ2-1; V gene: TRBV5-1; D gene: -; CDR3 protein: CASSLEGVRGSYNEQFF; CDR3 DNA: TGCGCCAGCAGCTTGGAAGGTGTGAGGGGTTCCTACAATGAGCAGTTCTTC
clone size: -; J gene: TRBJ2-7; V gene: TRBV30; D gene: -; CDR3 protein: CAWSPYRDRTYEQYF; CDR3 DNA: TGTGCCTGGAGTCCATACCGGGACCGCACCTACGAGCAGTACTTC
clone size: few; J gene: TRBJ2-1; V gene: TRBV10-3; D gene: TRBD1; CDR3 protein: CAISEGGQGAGEQFF; CDR3 DNA: TGTGCCATCAGTGAGGGGGGCCAGGGGGCTGGTGAGCAGTTCTTC
clone size: -; J gene: TRBJ2-1; V gene: TRBV7-2; D gene: -; CDR3 protein: CASSQGVYNEQFF; CDR3 DNA: TGTGCCAGCAGCCAAGGAGTCTACAATGAGCAGTTCTTC
clone size: -; J gene: TRBJ1-1; V gene: TRBV29-1; D gene: TRBD1; CDR3 protein: CSVKGQVNTEAFF; CDR3 DNA: TGCAGCGTCAAGGGACAGGTGAACACTGAAGCTTTCTTT
clone size: few; J gene: TRBJ1-1; V gene: TRBV19; D gene: -; CDR3 protein: CASSIGHHGAFF; CDR3 DNA: TGTGCCAGTAGTATAGGGCACCACGGAGCTTTCTTT
clone size: -; J gene: TRBJ2-1; V gene: TRBV4-1; D gene: -; CDR3 protein: CASSPEGATYNEQFF; CDR3 DNA: TGCGCCAGCAGCCCGGAGGGCGCAACCTACAATGAGCAGTTCTTC
clone size: -; J gene: TRBJ2-3; V gene: TRBV7-2; D gene: TRBD2; CDR3 protein: CASSRLASVVTDTQYF; CDR3 DNA: TGTGCCAGCAGTAGACTAGCGTCGGTGGTCACAGATACGCAGTATTTT
clone size: -; J gene: TRBJ2-1; V gene: TRBV19; D gene: TRBD1; CDR3 protein: CASSSRQGKIGNEQFF; CDR3 DNA: TGTGCCAGTAGTTCGAGACAGGGGAAAATCGGCAATGAGCAGTTCTTC
clone size: -; J gene: TRBJ1-1; V gene: TRBV7-6; D gene: -; CDR3 protein: CASSLGPGAQNTEAFF; CDR3 DNA: TGTGCCAGCAGCTTAGGACCAGGAGCCCAGAACACTGAAGCTTTCTTT
clone size: -; J gene: TRBJ2-3; V gene: TRBV7-2; D gene: TRBD2; CDR3 protein: CASSLIGRGALDTQYF; CDR3 DNA: TGTGCCAGCAGCTTGATTGGGCGGGGGGCCTTAGATACGCAGTATTTT
clone size: -; J gene: TRBJ2-7; V gene: TRBV6-1; D gene: -; CDR3 protein: CASYGPREQYF; CDR3 DNA: TGTGCCAGCTACGGTCCACGCGAGCAGTACTTC
clone size: -; J gene: TRBJ2-7; V gene: TRBV2; D gene: -; CDR3 protein: CASSASRRFEQYF; CDR3 DNA: TGTGCCAGCAGTGCGAGTAGAAGGTTCGAGCAGTACTTC
clone size: -; J gene: TRBJ2-7; V gene: TRBV20-1; D gene: -; CDR3 protein: CSANQGNEQYF; CDR3 DNA: TGCAGTGCTAATCAGGGGAACGAGCAGTACTTC
clone size: few; J gene: TRBJ2-3; V gene: TRBV2; D gene: TRBD2; CDR3 protein: CASTLAVGEYTQYF; CDR3 DNA: TGTGCCAGTACCCTAGCGGTGGGGGAATATACGCAGTATTTT
clone size: -; J gene: TRBJ2-4; V gene: TRBV11-2; D gene: -; CDR3 protein: CASSLGGGSDIQYF; CDR3 DNA: TGTGCCAGCAGCTTGGGTGGAGGGTCGGACATTCAGTACTTC
clone size: -; J gene: TRBJ2-2; V gene: TRBV10-3; D gene: TRBD2; CDR3 protein: CAISESSSGGTNTGELFF; CDR3 DNA: TGTGCCATCAGTGAGTCGTCTAGCGGGGGCACGAACACCGGGGAGCTGTTTTTT
clone size: -; J gene: TRBJ2-3; V gene: TRBV6-6; D gene: -; CDR3 protein: CASSLPSTDTQYF; CDR3 DNA: TGTGCCAGCAGTTTGCCTAGCACAGATACGCAGTATTTT
clone size: -; J gene: TRBJ2-7; V gene: TRBV5-1; D gene: TRBD2; CDR3 protein: CASSWSTGTSVSYEQYF; CDR3 DNA: TGCGCCAGCAGCTGGAGTACCGGGACTAGCGTCTCCTACGAGCAGTACTTC
clone size: -; J gene: TRBJ1-2; V gene: TRBV30; D gene: -; CDR3 protein: CAWRLGGVVYGYTF; CDR3 DNA: TGTGCCTGGAGGCTGGGCGGGGTAGTCTATGGCTACACCTTC
clone size: -; J gene: TRBJ1-1; V gene: TRBV11-1; D gene: -; CDR3 protein: CASTQGEVNTEAFF; CDR3 DNA: TGTGCCAGCACCCAGGGTGAGGTGAACACTGAAGCTTTCTTT
clone size: -; J gene: TRBJ1-2; V gene: TRBV5-6; D gene: -; CDR3 protein: CASSLRLPGLGYTF; CDR3 DNA: TGTGCCAGCAGCTTGAGGTTGCCTGGGCTAGGCTACACCTTC